These T cell receptor beta chains were read from a single sample in a study of CD8+ T cells in alopecia areata. Libraries were prepared by immunoSEQ multiplex PCR; TCRdb keeps only in-frame clonotypes and omits some of them. The data contain around 140,000 clones, about 60% of them singletons. Specimen: CD4+ T cells sorted from blood, collected at week 0. The source is a human donor with alopecia areata. Both conserved end residues are part of each CDR3. D genes are given only for firm matches. The listing skips clone size in some rows; elsewhere it reads once, few, many or a size class.

j_call	d_call	v_call	clone_size	cdr3_nt	cdr3_aa
TRBJ1-1	TRBD1	TRBV9	once	TGTGCCAGCAGCGCCTCGGACAGGGGGCGATTGGAAGCTTTCTTT	CASSASDRGRLEAFF
TRBJ1-2	TRBD1	TRBV25-1	.	TGTGCCAGCAGTCCGCAGACAGGGAGTTATGGCTACACCTTC	CASSPQTGSYGYTF
TRBJ1-2	.	TRBV30	.	TGTGCCTGGAGTGGCAGTTCCCGGCTCTACACCTTC	CAWSGSSRLYTF
TRBJ1-5	.	TRBV30	.	TGTGCCTGGAGTCACAGGTTCAATCAGCCCCAGCATTTT	CAWSHRFNQPQHF
TRBJ2-1	.	TRBV20-1	.	TGCAGTGCTAGCACCCTCAATGAGCAGTTCTTC	CSASTLNEQFF
TRBJ1-2	TRBD1	TRBV18	.	TGTGCCAGCTCACCACCGGGGGGACAGGAGGATTATGGCTACACCTTC	CASSPPGGQEDYGYTF
TRBJ2-3	TRBD2	TRBV27	.	TGTGCCAGCAGCGTAGCGGGGGGCACAGATACGCAGTATTTT	CASSVAGGTDTQYF
TRBJ2-6	.	TRBV5-1	few	TGCGCCTCTGGGGCCAACGTCCTGACTTTC	CASGANVLTF
TRBJ2-3	.	TRBV30	few	TGTGCCTGGAGATCCCTAGGGAGGCCTACAGATACGCAGTATTTT	CAWRSLGRPTDTQYF
TRBJ1-1	TRBD1	TRBV2	few	TGTGCCAGCATAACAGGGGGAGGATCCACTGAAGCTTTCTTT	CASITGGGSTEAFF
TRBJ2-1	.	TRBV4-2	few	TGTGCCAGCAGCCCACGGGCTATTGACTACAATGAGCAGTTCTTC	CASSPRAIDYNEQFF
TRBJ2-5	TRBD2	TRBV7-2	.	TGTGCCAGCAGCTCCTCGGGGGGAGAGACCCAGTACTTC	CASSSSGGETQYF
TRBJ2-3	TRBD2	TRBV7-2	.	TGTGCCAGCAGCTTAGAAGGACTAGAGATAGCGCAGTATTTT	CASSLEGLEIAQYF